The 16 T cell receptor beta chains listed next were all sequenced from one sample in a study of blood T cell repertoires in COVID-19. Measured with immunoSEQ multiplex PCR; TCRdb has only the in-frame clones, and not every one. Of over 150,000 clones in the sample, less than 95% were seen once. The sample was peripheral blood. These receptors all come from a man between 50 and 59 years old with acute or convalescent COVID-19.

Notes on this clone: Other DNA variants within this sample encode the same CDR3. The rearrangement joins TRBV18 to TRBJ1-2, with a tentative D call TRBD1 (6 bases). Trimming shortened V by 6 bases and J by 5 bases, and 13 bases separated the two germline ends. The CDR3 is made up of 13 amino acids. Germline V CDR1 and CDR2: KGHSH, LQKENI. The CDR3 bases are TGTGCCAGCTCCCCGGACAGTGATTATGGCTACACCTTC. This gives the protein CASSPDSDYGYTF.

The chain employs TRBV5-6 and TRBJ1-5, with a possible D match to TRBD1 (6 bases). V dropped 4 bases and J dropped 4 bases, with 12 bases sitting between them. Per germline, CDR1 SGHDT and CDR2 YYEEEE. This CDR3 has 14 amino acids. CDR3: CASSPRGMNQPQHF. CDR3 nucleotide sequence: TGTGCCAGCAGCCCCAGGGGAATGAATCAGCCCCAGCATTTT.

This chain joins TRBV11-3 and TRBJ1-1, with 7 bases fitting TRBD1. Losses at the gene ends were 1 base for V and 1 base for J; bases not matched to a gene: 3. CDR1 is SGHNT and CDR2 is YENEEA in the germline V gene. The CDR3 spans 15 residues. The CDR3 sequence: CASSLGGTANTEAFF. The CDR3 region has the DNA TGTGCCAGCAGCTTAGGAGGGACAGCGAACACTGAAGCTTTCTTT.

The chain carries TRBV5-4 and TRBJ2-1, with D maybe TRBD1 (6 bases). The CDR3 is 15 amino acids. V was cut by 3 bases and J by 2 bases, with 12 bases left in between. CDR1 is SGHNT, CDR2 YYREEE, per germline (reference sequence). CDR3 region: CASSSQGSAYNEQFF. In DNA, the CDR3 is TGTGCCAGCAGCTCACAGGGATCTGCCTACAATGAGCAGTTCTTC.

The rearrangement joins TRBV10-3 to TRBJ2-7; D is possibly TRBD2 (6 bases). V was shortened by 4 bases and J by 7 bases, with 14 bases between the two germline ends. The CDR3 has 13 residues. CDR1 ENHRY and CDR2 SYGVKD come from the germline V gene. Here the CDR3 reads CAISVDGSGEQYF. For the CDR3, the DNA is TGTGCCATCAGTGTTGACGGAAGCGGGGAGCAGTACTTC.

The V call is TRBV24-1, the J call TRBJ2-2; no firm D call. This CDR3 contains 15 residues. V lost 4 bases, J lost 5 bases, and 13 bases lay in between. Germline CDR1 KGHDR, CDR2 SFDVKD. The DNA of the CDR3 is TGTGCCACCAGTGACGCGGCGCAGAGTACCGGGGAGCTGTTTTTT. The encoded protein is CATSDAAQSTGELFF.

The rearrangement uses TRBV5-1 and TRBJ1-1, with TRBD1 matching 8 bases. This CDR3 is built from 17 residues. The V gene's germline CDR1 is SGHRS and CDR2 YFSETQ. V lost 0 bases to trimming and J lost 5 bases; unmatched junction nucleotides: 12. CDR3 bases: TGCGCCAGCAGCTTGGCCTCAGGGGGCGGAACTGGTACTGAAGCTTTCTTT. Its translation is CASSLASGGGTGTEAFF.

The chain joins TRBV7-2 to TRBJ2-5; TRBD2 matches at 8 bases. V was clipped by 4 bases and J by 5 bases; unmatched bases: 9. The CDR3 contains 15 residues. From germline, CDR1 is SGHTA and CDR2 FQGNSA. This chain's CDR3 is CASSSPPGGSETQYF. Here the CDR3 DNA reads TGTGCCAGCAGCTCCCCCCCGGGGGGGTCGGAGACCCAGTACTTC.

V and J are TRBV29-1 and TRBJ2-2, with D unclear. There are 11 residues in the CDR3. Trimming removed 6 bases at V and 4 bases at J, with 6 bases between. Germline V gives CDR1 SQVTM, CDR2 ANQGSEA. For the CDR3, the DNA is TGCAGCGTGAGCTCCACCGGGGAGCTGTTTTTT. It translates to CSVSSTGELFF.

A word on this clone: Distinct nucleotide sequences in the sample also encode this CDR3. This chain links TRBV7-3 with TRBJ2-1; 10 bases map to TRBD2. The V and J ends lost 5 bases and 3 bases, in that order; junction bases with no gene match: 4. Germline values: CDR1 SGHTA, CDR2 FQGTGA. The CDR3 is 15 residues long. The CDR3 sequence is CASSPGLAVYNEQFF. The CDR3 DNA sequence: TGTGCCAGCAGCCCCGGACTAGCGGTCTACAATGAGCAGTTCTTC.

Note on this clone: This sample includes further DNA sequences coding for the same CDR3. The chain recombines TRBV30 with TRBJ1-5; D is uncertain. V lost 0 bases, J lost 2 bases, and 5 bases lay in between. The length of the CDR3 is 13 residues. Germline assignment: CDR1 GTSNPN and CDR2 SVGIG (reference sequence). CDR3 region: CAWSVRGNQPQHF. DNA for the CDR3: TGTGCCTGGAGTGTTCGAGGCAATCAGCCCCAGCATTTT.

The chain employs TRBV5-1 and TRBJ1-6; no clear D gene. V was clipped by 3 bases and J by 9 bases, with 16 bases between them. Germline CDR1 SGHRS, CDR2 YFSETQ. The CDR3 spans 15 residues. CDR3 amino acids: CASSSSSLRGSPLHF. CDR3 coding DNA: TGCGCCAGCAGCTCTTCGTCCCTCCGGGGTTCACCCCTCCACTTT.

The gene calls are TRBV5-1 and TRBJ1-3; D is unclear. The V end lost 4 bases, the J end lost 0 bases, and 11 bases lay between the germline ends. The germline V gene has CDR1 SGHRS and CDR2 YFSETQ. This CDR3 is built from 15 residues. CDR3 in amino acids: CASSIDGSSGNTIYF. The CDR3 nucleotides read TGCGCCAGCAGCATTGACGGGAGCTCTGGAAACACCATATATTTT. Supplemented by reference TRBV5-1 and TRBJ1-3, the full variable domain reads KAGVTQTPRYLIKTRGQQVTLSCSPISGHRSVSWYQQTPGQGLQFLFEYFSETQRNKGNFPGRFSGRQFSNSRSEMNVSTLELGDSALYLCASSIDGSSGNTIYFGEGSWLTVV.

The chain uses TRBV13 and TRBJ2-1, with 7 nucleotides matching TRBD2. Germline assignment: CDR1 PRHDT and CDR2 FYEKMQ (reference sequence). The V and J ends lost 1 base and 4 bases, in that order; junction bases with no gene match: 4. The CDR3 has 15 residues. The CDR3 DNA reads TGTGCCAGCAGCTTAGAGGCGGGGGTATACAATGAGCAGTTCTTC. As protein: CASSLEAGVYNEQFF.

The chain uses TRBV27 and TRBJ1-1, with 7 positions matching TRBD1. CDR3 length: 13 residues. Losses at the gene ends were 5 bases for V and 3 bases for J; bases not matched to a gene: 3. Germline loops: CDR1 MNHEY, CDR2 SMNVEV (reference sequence). In DNA form, the CDR3 reads TGTGCCAGCAGTGCCGACAGGGACACTGAAGCTTTCTTT. Amino acid sequence: CASSADRDTEAFF.

The J gene is TRBJ2-5, the V gene TRBV2, with 8 bases lining up with TRBD1. V gave up 7 bases and J gave up 1 base; unmatched junction bases: 2. CDR3 length: 13 amino acids. The germline CDR1 and CDR2 sequences are SNHLY and FYNNEI. CDR3: CASTTGAQETQYF. For the CDR3, the DNA is TGTGCCAGCACGACAGGGGCCCAAGAGACCCAGTACTTC.